One sample yielded the 32 T cell receptor beta chains listed below, sequenced in a study of T cell clusters in autoimmune cytopenias. Multiplex touch-down PCR amplified TRB using TRB-A and TRB-B pools in one tube. Reprocessing the multiplex PCR reads, TCRdb reports a single entry for every CDR3 protein and omits DNA. The specimen's table records approximately 8,000 distinct CDR3 sequences. TRB was amplified from around 0.25 ug of peripheral blood genomic DNA per sample. The material sequenced was peripheral blood. The receptors come from a human donor with an autoimmune cytopenia or autoimmune hepatitis (not recorded which).

The J gene is TRBJ2-1, the V gene TRBV28; TCRdb returns TRBD2, unconfirmable since there is no DNA. The CDR3 is 14 amino acids. Per germline, CDR1 MDHEN and CDR2 SYDVKM. This CDR3 reads CATTETGTRGEQFF.

The rearrangement joins TRBV5-1 to TRBJ2-5; the TCRdb D gene call, TRBD2, has no DNA to confirm it. The CDR3 has 15 amino acids. Germline lookup yields CDR1 SGHRS and CDR2 YFSETQ. The CDR3 protein is CASSPGTSGAGTQYF. Complete variable domain (other parts from reference TRBV5-1 and TRBJ2-5): KAGVTQTPRYLIKTRGQQVTLSCSPISGHRSVSWYQQTPGQGLQFLFEYFSETQRNKGNFPGRFSGRQFSNSRSEMNVSTLELGDSALYLCASSPGTSGAGTQYFGPGTRLLVL.

The chain links TRBV27 to TRBJ2-3; checking the TCRdb D call of TRBD2 is not possible without DNA. The V gene's germline CDR1 is MNHEY and CDR2 SMNVEV (reference sequence). There are 18 residues in the CDR3. CDR3 loop: CASSGGLGGQGPADTQYF.

The rearrangement joins TRBV28 to TRBJ1-6. Germline values: CDR1 MDHEN, CDR2 SYDVKM. The CDR3 spans 13 residues. CDR3 region: CASSRVDNSPLHF. Together with reference TRBV28 and TRBJ1-6, the CDR3 gives the full variable domain: DVKVTQSSRYLVKRTGEKVFLECVQDMDHENMFWYRQDPGLGLRLIYFSYDVKMKEKGDIPEGYSVSREKKERFSLILESASTNQTSMYLCASSRVDNSPLHFGNGTRLTVT.

By frequency, this clonotype registers medium-sized. This chain joins TRBV27 and TRBJ1-2; lacking DNA, the TRBD1 call made by TCRdb goes unchecked. The V gene's germline CDR1 is MNHEY and CDR2 SMNVEV (reference sequence). The CDR3 length is 16 residues. This CDR3 reads CASSLNRDPRYYGYTF.

J is TRBJ1-4 and V is TRBV20-1; the D call from TCRdb, TRBD1, cannot be confirmed without DNA. The V gene's germline CDR1 is DFQATT and CDR2 SNEGSKA (reference sequence). The CDR3 spans 18 residues. The CDR3: CSASFSPTGRFTNEKLFF.

The chain couples TRBV9 to TRBJ1-1. This CDR3 comprises 14 residues. The germline V gene has CDR1 SGDLS and CDR2 YYNGEE. The CDR3 here is CASSVGTVGAQAFF.

Considering frequency, this clonotype is medium-sized. The genes are TRBV20-1 and TRBJ2-7; absent DNA, TCRdb's TRBD2 call cannot be checked. CDR1 and CDR2 from the germline V gene are DFQATT and SNEGSKA (reference sequence). CDR3 length equals 13 residues. The CDR3 here is CSALGAGGPEQYF.

The gene calls are TRBV19 and TRBJ2-3; TCRdb's D gene call, TRBD1, goes unchecked for lack of DNA. This CDR3 has 14 residues. Germline V gene sequence: CDR1 LNHDA, CDR2 SQIVND (reference sequence). CDR3 sequence reads: CASSFWGAADTQYF.

Measured by frequency, this clonotype is medium-sized. V gene TRBV6-1 combines with J gene TRBJ1-1; the D call of TRBD1 rests on TCRdb alone, since no DNA is present to check it. The CDR3 runs to 14 residues. CDR1 MNHNS and CDR2 SASEGT come from the germline V gene. The CDR3 sequence: CASSKGQVNTEAFF.

By frequency, this clonotype is medium-sized. The chain is built from TRBV6-5 and TRBJ1-1; the D gene TCRdb calls, TRBD1, cannot be checked with no DNA. This CDR3 has 15 amino acids. Germline CDR1 reads MNHEY; CDR2 reads SVGAGI. Here the CDR3 reads CASSYSGQGGTEAFF.

Judged by frequency, this clonotype is medium-sized. V is TRBV7-2 and J is TRBJ1-5; with no DNA, the TCRdb D assignment of TRBD1 cannot be verified. Germline CDR1 is SGHTA and CDR2 is FQGNSA. There are 14 residues in the CDR3. Here the CDR3 reads CASSPRAGDQPQHF.

J is TRBJ2-2 and V is TRBV14. The germline gives CDR1 SGHDN, CDR2 FVKESK. This CDR3 is 14 amino acids long. CDR3: CASSQDWKTGELFF. Filled out from reference TRBV14 and TRBJ2-2, the complete variable domain reads EAGVTQFPSHSVIEKGQTVTLRCDPISGHDNLYWYRRVMGKEIKFLLHFVKESKQDESGMPNNRFLAERTGGTYSTLKVQPAELEDSGVYFCASSQDWKTGELFFGEGSRLTVL.

The chain employs TRBV24-1 and TRBJ2-5; TCRdb's D call of TRBD2 is untestable without DNA. Looked up from germline, CDR1 is KGHDR and CDR2 is SFDVKD. There are 14 residues in the CDR3. Here the CDR3 reads CATSDLADLETQYF.

The rearrangement joins TRBV4-3 to TRBJ2-1; TCRdb designates TRBD2, a call that cannot be tested without DNA. Germline CDR1 and CDR2: LGHNA and YSLEER. The CDR3 sequence is 19 residues long. CDR3 region: CASSSDSDRATSGGAEQFF.

This sequence joins TRBV30 and TRBJ2-3; TCRdb designates TRBD1, a call that cannot be tested without DNA. Germline V gene lookup returns CDR1 GTSNPN and CDR2 SVGIG (reference sequence). This CDR3 region has 13 residues. The CDR3 spells CAWSADRADTQYF.

The chain is built from TRBV9 and TRBJ2-3; TCRdb picks TRBD2, but there is no DNA to check that call. Germline V gene lookup returns CDR1 SGDLS and CDR2 YYNGEE. The CDR3 is 17 residues long. The CDR3 loop is CASSVDELGGPTDTQYF.

Its frequency marks this clonotype as medium-sized (0.01 to 0.1%). This chain joins TRBV5-6 and TRBJ2-7. Germline CDR1 reads SGHDT; CDR2 reads YYEEEE. This CDR3 is 14 amino acids long. CDR3 protein: CASSLADSSYEQYF. Full variable domain (remainder filled in from reference TRBV5-6 and TRBJ2-7): DAGVTQSPTHLIKTRGQQVTLRCSPKSGHDTVSWYQQALGQGPQFIFQYYEEEERQRGNFPDRFSGHQFPNYSSELNVNALLLGDSALYLCASSLADSSYEQYFGPGTRLTVT.

The V gene is TRBV28, the J gene TRBJ1-6; TCRdb returns TRBD1, unconfirmable since there is no DNA. The CDR3 sequence is 17 residues long. The V gene's germline CDR1 is MDHEN and CDR2 SYDVKM. CDR3 in amino acids: CASSFRASGWGASPLHF.

This chain joins TRBV19 and TRBJ2-3; there is no DNA to check the TCRdb D call of TRBD2. CDR3 length equals 15 residues. Germline CDR1 and CDR2: LNHDA and SQIVND (reference sequence). Here the CDR3 reads CASSGLALLSDTQYF.

This clonotype is labeled medium-sized based on frequency. V is TRBV27 and J is TRBJ2-7; TCRdb selects TRBD1, and the lack of DNA leaves this call unchecked. Germline CDR1 reads MNHEY; CDR2 reads SMNVEV (reference sequence). This CDR3 has 15 amino acids. CDR3 sequence reads: CASNSVGGTSYEQYF.

This chain uses TRBV5-4 with TRBJ1-2. CDR3 length equals 14 residues. Germline CDR1 and CDR2: SGHNT and YYREEE (reference sequence). The CDR3 is CASSLGDYLPGYTF.

Judged by frequency, this clonotype is medium-sized. J is TRBJ2-7 and V is TRBV5-6; TCRdb outputs TRBD1, but without DNA this stays unchecked. This CDR3 spans 16 amino acids. Germline values: CDR1 SGHDT, CDR2 YYEEEE. CDR3 protein: CASSRAGTPGKWKQYF.

Frequency places this clonotype as medium-sized. V and J are TRBV7-2 and TRBJ2-2. Germline values: CDR1 SGHTA, CDR2 FQGNSA. The CDR3 runs 12 residues. CDR3 region: CASSRSTGELFF.

The chain uses TRBV30 and TRBJ2-3. Per the germline V gene, CDR1 is GTSNPN and CDR2 is SVGIG (reference sequence). CDR3 length: 11 residues. CDR3: CAPRRTDTQYF.

This clonotype is identified as medium-sized from frequency. The chain carries TRBV5-5 and TRBJ1-2; as DNA is missing, the TRBD1 call by TCRdb cannot be tested. This CDR3 is built from 15 residues. Per germline, CDR1 SGHKS and CDR2 YYEKEE (reference sequence). The CDR3 is CASSPGTGVTYGYTF.

This clonotype registers medium-sized by frequency. J is TRBJ1-2 and V is TRBV15; the TCRdb call, TRBD1, lacks DNA for checking. The germline CDR1 and CDR2 sequences are LNHNV and YYDKDF (reference sequence). This CDR3 spans 13 amino acids. The CDR3 reads CATSRPDKLGHTF.

The chain links TRBV20-1 to TRBJ1-5; the TRBD1 assignment by TCRdb is unverifiable without DNA. Germline V gene data show CDR1 as DFQATT and CDR2 as SNEGSKA (reference sequence). The CDR3 consists of 14 residues. The CDR3 reads CSAGGQGWEQPQHF.

This sequence joins TRBV5-6 and TRBJ1-5; TCRdb's D gene call, TRBD1, goes unchecked for lack of DNA. Germline-derived CDR1 and CDR2 are SGHDT and YYEEEE. The CDR3 extends over 14 amino acids. CDR3 loop: CASSGQEARQPQHF.

V is TRBV20-1 and J is TRBJ1-2; TCRdb names TRBD1, which stays unverified in the absence of DNA. Germline values: CDR1 DFQATT, CDR2 SNEGSKA (reference sequence). The length of the CDR3 is 12 residues. The CDR3 sequence: CSAPSGTGWHTF.

V is TRBV24-1 and J is TRBJ2-2; as DNA is missing, the TRBD1 call by TCRdb cannot be tested. CDR1 and CDR2 from the germline V gene are KGHDR and SFDVKD. This CDR3 region has 18 residues. CDR3 residues: CATSPSIRTGAYTGELFF.

J is TRBJ2-1 and V is TRBV9; the D call of TRBD1 rests on TCRdb alone, since no DNA is present to check it. Germline assignment: CDR1 SGDLS and CDR2 YYNGEE. The CDR3 contains 15 residues. The CDR3 reads CASSAGGSSYNEQFF. Looking up the rest from reference TRBV9 and TRBJ2-1 gives the full variable domain: DSGVTQTPKHLITATGQRVTLRCSPRSGDLSVYWYQQSLDQGLQFLIQYYNGEERAKGNILERFSAQQFPDLHSELNLSSLELGDSALYFCASSAGGSSYNEQFFGPGTRLTVL.